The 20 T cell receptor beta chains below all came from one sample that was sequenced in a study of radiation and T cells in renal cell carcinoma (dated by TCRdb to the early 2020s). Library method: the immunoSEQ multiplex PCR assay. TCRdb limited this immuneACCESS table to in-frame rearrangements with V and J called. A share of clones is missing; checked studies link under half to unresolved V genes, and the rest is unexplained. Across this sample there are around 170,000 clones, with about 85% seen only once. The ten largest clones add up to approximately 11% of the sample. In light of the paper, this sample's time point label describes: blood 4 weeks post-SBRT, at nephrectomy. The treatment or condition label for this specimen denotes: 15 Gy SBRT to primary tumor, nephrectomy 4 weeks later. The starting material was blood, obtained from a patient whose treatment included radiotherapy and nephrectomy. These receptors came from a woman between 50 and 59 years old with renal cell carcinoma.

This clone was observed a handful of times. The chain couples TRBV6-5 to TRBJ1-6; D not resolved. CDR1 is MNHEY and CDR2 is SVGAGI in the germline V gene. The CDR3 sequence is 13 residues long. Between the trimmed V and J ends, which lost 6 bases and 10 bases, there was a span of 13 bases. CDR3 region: CASSLTSGSPLHF. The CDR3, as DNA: TGTGCCAGCAGCTTGACAAGTGGGTCACCCCTCCACTTT.

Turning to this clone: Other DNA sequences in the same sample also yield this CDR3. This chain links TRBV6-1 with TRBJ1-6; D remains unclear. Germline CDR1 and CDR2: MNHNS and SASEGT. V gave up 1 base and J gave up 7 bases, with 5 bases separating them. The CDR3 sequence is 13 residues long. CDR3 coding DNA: TGTGCCAGCAGTGAAGTATTAAATTCACCCCTCCACTTT. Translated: CASSEVLNSPLHF.

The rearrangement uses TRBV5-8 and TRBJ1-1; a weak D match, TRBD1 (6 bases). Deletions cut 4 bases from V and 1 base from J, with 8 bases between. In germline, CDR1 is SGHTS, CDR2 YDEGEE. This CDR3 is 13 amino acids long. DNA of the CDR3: TGTGCCAGCAGCCAAGGGGGGAACACTGAAGCTTTCTTT. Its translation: CASSQGGNTEAFF.

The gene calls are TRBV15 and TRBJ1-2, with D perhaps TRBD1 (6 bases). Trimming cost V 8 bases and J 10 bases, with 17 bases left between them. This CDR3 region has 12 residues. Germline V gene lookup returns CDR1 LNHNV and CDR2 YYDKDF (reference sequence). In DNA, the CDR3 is TGTGCCACCGCAAGGGGGAAGGGCGACTACACCTTC. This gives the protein CATARGKGDYTF.

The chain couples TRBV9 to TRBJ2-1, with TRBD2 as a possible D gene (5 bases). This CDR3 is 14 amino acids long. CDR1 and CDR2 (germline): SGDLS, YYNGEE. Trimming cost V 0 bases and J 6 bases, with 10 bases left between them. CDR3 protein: CASSVDPSPNEQFF. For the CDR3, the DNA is TGTGCCAGCAGCGTAGACCCTAGCCCCAATGAGCAGTTCTTC.

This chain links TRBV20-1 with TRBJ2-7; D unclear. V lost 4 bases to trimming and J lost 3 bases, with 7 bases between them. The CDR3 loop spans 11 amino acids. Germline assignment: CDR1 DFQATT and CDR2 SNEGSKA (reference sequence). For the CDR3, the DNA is TGCAGTGCTACGTTGAACTACGAGCAGTACTTC. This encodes CSATLNYEQYF.

The CDR3 region is CASSASTGWNTEAFF. CDR3 sequence (DNA): TGTGCCAGCAGTGCCTCGACAGGGTGGAACACTGAAGCTTTCTTT. The rearrangement joins TRBV6-1 to TRBJ1-1; 7 bases line up with TRBD1. The CDR3 contains 15 residues. J gave up 1 base and V 4 bases, and 6 bases lay outside the gene matches. Germline V gene data show CDR1 as MNHNS and CDR2 as SASEGT.

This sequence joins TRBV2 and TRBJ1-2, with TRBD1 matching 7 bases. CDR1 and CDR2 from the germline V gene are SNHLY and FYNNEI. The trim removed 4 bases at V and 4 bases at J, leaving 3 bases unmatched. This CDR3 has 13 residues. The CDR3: CASSAGDSYGYTF. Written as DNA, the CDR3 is TGTGCCAGCAGTGCCGGGGACAGCTATGGCTACACCTTC.

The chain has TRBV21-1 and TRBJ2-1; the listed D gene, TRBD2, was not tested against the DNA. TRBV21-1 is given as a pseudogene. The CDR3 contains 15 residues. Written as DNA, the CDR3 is TGTGCCAGCAGCAAAAACAGGACTAGCGGTAATGAGCAGTTCTTC. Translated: CASSKNRTSGNEQFF.

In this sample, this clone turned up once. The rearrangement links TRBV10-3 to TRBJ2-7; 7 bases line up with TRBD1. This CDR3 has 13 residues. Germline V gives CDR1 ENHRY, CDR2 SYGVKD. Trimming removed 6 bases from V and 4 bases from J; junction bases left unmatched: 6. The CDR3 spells CAIRPDREYEQYF. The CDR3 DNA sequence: TGTGCCATCAGACCTGACAGGGAATACGAGCAGTACTTC.

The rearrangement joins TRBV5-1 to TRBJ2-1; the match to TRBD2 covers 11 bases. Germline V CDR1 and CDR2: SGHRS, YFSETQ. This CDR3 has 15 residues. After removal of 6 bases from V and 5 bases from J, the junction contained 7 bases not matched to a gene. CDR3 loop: CASTSTSGADNEQFF. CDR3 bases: TGCGCCAGCACTTCGACTAGCGGGGCCGACAATGAGCAGTTCTTC.

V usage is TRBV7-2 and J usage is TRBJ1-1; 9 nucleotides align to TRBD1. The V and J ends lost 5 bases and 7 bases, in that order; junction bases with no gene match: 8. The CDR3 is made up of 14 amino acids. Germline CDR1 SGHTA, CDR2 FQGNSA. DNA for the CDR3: TGTGCCAGCAGCGACAGGGGGGGATCCATTGAAGCTTTCTTT. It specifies CASSDRGGSIEAFF.

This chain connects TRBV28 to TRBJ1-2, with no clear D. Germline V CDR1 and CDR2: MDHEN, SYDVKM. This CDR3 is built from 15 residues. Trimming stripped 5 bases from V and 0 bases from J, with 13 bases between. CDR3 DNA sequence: TGTGCCAGCAGTCTCTCAGGTGAAACTAACTATGGCTACACCTTC. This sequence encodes CASSLSGETNYGYTF.

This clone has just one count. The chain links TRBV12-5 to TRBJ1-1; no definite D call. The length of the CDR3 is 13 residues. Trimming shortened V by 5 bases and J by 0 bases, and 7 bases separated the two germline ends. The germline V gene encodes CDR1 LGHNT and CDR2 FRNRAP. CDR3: CASGLQMNTEAFF. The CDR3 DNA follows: TGTGCTAGTGGTCTGCAGATGAACACTGAAGCTTTCTTT.

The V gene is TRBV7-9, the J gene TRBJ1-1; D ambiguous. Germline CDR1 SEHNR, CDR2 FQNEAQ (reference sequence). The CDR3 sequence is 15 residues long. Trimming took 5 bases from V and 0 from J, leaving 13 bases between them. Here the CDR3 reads CASSAEGGMNTEAFF. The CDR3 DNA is TGTGCCAGCAGCGCCGAGGGAGGAATGAACACTGAAGCTTTCTTT. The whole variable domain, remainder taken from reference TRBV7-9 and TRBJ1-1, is DTGVSQNPRHKITKRGQNVTFRCDPISEHNRLYWYRQTLGQGPEFLTYFQNEAQLEKSRLLSDRFSAERPKGSFSTLEIQRTEQGDSAMYLCASSAEGGMNTEAFFGQGTRLTVV.

The CDR3 is CASSHRTARNTIYF. CDR3 nucleotides: TGTGCCAGCAGCCACAGGACAGCTAGAAACACCATATATTTT. The rearrangement uses TRBV7-2 and TRBJ1-3, with D possibly TRBD1 on 6 matching bases. V was trimmed by 5 bases and J by 5 bases, leaving 13 bases between them. In germline, CDR1 is SGHTA, CDR2 FQGNSA. The CDR3 is 14 residues long.

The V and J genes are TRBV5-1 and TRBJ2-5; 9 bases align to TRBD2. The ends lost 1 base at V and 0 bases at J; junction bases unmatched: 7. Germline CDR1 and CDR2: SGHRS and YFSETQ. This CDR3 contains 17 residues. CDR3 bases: TGCGCCAGCAGCTTGAGTTCTAGCGGGGCGGACCAAGAGACCCAGTACTTC. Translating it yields CASSLSSSGADQETQYF.

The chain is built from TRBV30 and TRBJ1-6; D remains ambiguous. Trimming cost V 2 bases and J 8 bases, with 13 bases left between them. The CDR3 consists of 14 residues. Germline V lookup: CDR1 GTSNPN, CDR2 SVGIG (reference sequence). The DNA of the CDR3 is TGTGCCTGGAGTTTGCCCCCTCGGGATTCACCCCTCCACTTT. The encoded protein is CAWSLPPRDSPLHF.

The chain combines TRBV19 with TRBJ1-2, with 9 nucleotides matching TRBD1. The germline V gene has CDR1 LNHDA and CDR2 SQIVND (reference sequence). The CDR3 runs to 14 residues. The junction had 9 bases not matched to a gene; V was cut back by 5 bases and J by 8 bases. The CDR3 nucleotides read TGTGCCAGTAGTGCGGACAGGGGAGTTCGAGGCTACACCTTC. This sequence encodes CASSADRGVRGYTF.

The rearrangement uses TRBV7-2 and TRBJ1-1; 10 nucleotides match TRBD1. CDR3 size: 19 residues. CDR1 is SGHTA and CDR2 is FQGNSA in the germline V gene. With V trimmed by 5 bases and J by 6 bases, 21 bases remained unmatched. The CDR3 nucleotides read TGTGCCAGCAGCCCCCTTGGGGGGACAGGGGAAGGGAAGAGGGCTGAAGCTTTCTTT. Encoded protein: CASSPLGGTGEGKRAEAFF.